This TCR beta chain is from a study of technical replicates of blood from several donors. The CDR3 runs to 14 residues. The junction had 9 bases not matched to a gene; V was cut back by 7 bases and J by 4 bases. Germline V gene lookup returns CDR1 MGHDK and CDR2 SYGVNS. Clones were sequenced by immunoSEQ multiplex PCR, and TCRdb holds only the in-frame ones, with some missing. Counted here are under 65,000 clones, 90% to 95% occurring once; the ten biggest clones make up less than 5%. The clonotype comes from a human donor in good health. Some clones in this sample may be carry-over from other donors' samples. The chain is built from TRBV25-1 and TRBJ1-1, with TRBD1 matching over 7 bases. The specimen was PBMCs. The CDR3 DNA reads as TGTGCCAGCAAAGGGGGCCAATCGGGCACTGAAGCTTTCTTT. Translation gives CASKGGQSGTEAFF.